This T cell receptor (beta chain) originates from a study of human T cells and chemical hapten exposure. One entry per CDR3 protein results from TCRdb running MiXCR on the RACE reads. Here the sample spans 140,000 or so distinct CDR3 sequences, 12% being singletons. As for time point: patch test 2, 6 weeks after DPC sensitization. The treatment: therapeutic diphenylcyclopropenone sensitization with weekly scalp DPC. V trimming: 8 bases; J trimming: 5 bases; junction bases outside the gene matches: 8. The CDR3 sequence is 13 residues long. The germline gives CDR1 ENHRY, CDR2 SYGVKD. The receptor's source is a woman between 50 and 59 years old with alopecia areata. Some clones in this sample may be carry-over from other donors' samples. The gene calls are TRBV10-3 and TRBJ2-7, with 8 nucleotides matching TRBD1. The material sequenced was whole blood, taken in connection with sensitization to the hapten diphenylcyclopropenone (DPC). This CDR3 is CAISRQGADEQYF. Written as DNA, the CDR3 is TGTGCCATCTCTCGGCAGGGGGCCGACGAGCAGTACTTC.